Below are 5 T cell receptor beta chains sequenced from a single sample in a study of T cells expressing NK-cell markers. Using the 5' RACE reads, TCRdb records one entry per CDR3 protein without DNA. The table for this sample gives about 260,000 distinct CDR3 sequences. Sequencing was carried out using blood T cells: a sorted CD56 or NKG2C T cell subset, CD4+ or CD8+ T cells, or bulk PBMC T cells (not recorded which). These receptors were taken from a woman aged 18 to 69 in good health.

V and J are TRBV18 and TRBJ1-6; TCRdb names TRBD1, which stays unverified in the absence of DNA. From germline, CDR1 is KGHSH and CDR2 LQKENI. This CDR3 contains 15 residues. CDR3: CASSAKSGMDSPLHF.

This chain joins TRBV20-1 and TRBJ2-1; TCRdb's D call, TRBD2, is unchecked because there is no DNA. Per the germline V gene, CDR1 is DFQATT and CDR2 is SNEGSKA (reference sequence). This CDR3 is built from 14 residues. The CDR3: CSARDQASGRREFF.

The chain links TRBV7-2 to TRBJ2-1; as DNA is missing, the TRBD1 call by TCRdb cannot be tested. The length of the CDR3 is 17 residues. The V gene's germline CDR1 is SGHTA and CDR2 FQGNSA. CDR3: CASTPPGGKSSYNEQFF.

The chain is built from TRBV7-6 and TRBJ1-5. The CDR3 extends over 13 amino acids. The germline CDR1 and CDR2 sequences are SGHVS and FNYEAQ. CDR3 protein: CASSPTHDRPQHF. The whole variable domain, remainder taken from reference TRBV7-6 and TRBJ1-5, is GAGVSQSPRYKVTKRGQDVALRCDPISGHVSLYWYRQALGQGPEFLTYFNYEAQQDKSGLPNDRFSAERPEGSISTLTIQRTEQRDSAMYRCASSPTHDRPQHFGDGTRLSIL.

V usage is TRBV7-3 and J usage is TRBJ2-7. Per the germline V gene, CDR1 is SGHTA and CDR2 is FQGTGA. This CDR3 is built from 14 residues. CDR3 sequence: CASSFTTDLRMQYF.